The source of this T cell receptor (beta chain) is a study of cytomegalovirus exposure and HLA in healthy donors. Broader study findings: Association of a missense DCLRE1C variant with TCR beta V- and J-gene trimming was reported in a later analysis. A further, later analysis showed that HLA-associated TCR beta chains (compared with equally common others) were more clonally expanded.

Germline loops: CDR1 SGHRS, CDR2 YFSETQ. The V and J ends lost 1 base and 1 base, in that order; junction bases with no gene match: 3. There are 16 residues in the CDR3. This clone was recorded a few times. Its antigen is unknown. The PCR was carried out with 60 Vbeta primers and 13 Jbeta primers. The method was immunoSEQ multiplex PCR; TCRdb's version includes in-frame clones alone and lacks a portion of them. The sample lists some 120,000 clones, about 80% seen once, with 1% in the top ten. The sequence was collected from a man aged 40-49 years in good health and CMV-seronegative. V usage is TRBV5-1 and J usage is TRBJ2-3; 10 positions match TRBD2. Sequenced material: PBMCs. The CDR3 bases are TGCGCCAGCAGCTTGATAGCGGGGGGCCGCACAGATACGCAGTATTTT. Translated, it gives CASSLIAGGRTDTQYF. The full variable domain, with the rest looked up from reference TRBV5-1 and TRBJ2-3, is KAGVTQTPRYLIKTRGQQVTLSCSPISGHRSVSWYQQTPGQGLQFLFEYFSETQRNKGNFPGRFSGRQFSNSRSEMNVSTLELGDSALYLCASSLIAGGRTDTQYFGPGTRLTVL.